This entry lists 24 T cell receptor beta chains sequenced from one sample in a study of cytomegalovirus exposure and HLA in healthy donors. The PCR ran on 60 Vbeta and 13 Jbeta primers. Libraries were prepared by immunoSEQ multiplex PCR; TCRdb keeps only in-frame clonotypes and omits some of them. The sample lists about 210,000 clones, 82% occurring once. The material sequenced was PBMCs. The receptors were sampled from a man aged 35 to 55 in good health and CMV-seropositive.

The genes are TRBV5-1 and TRBJ2-3; TRBD1 agrees at 8 bases. CDR3 length: 17 residues. Germline V gene sequence: CDR1 SGHRS, CDR2 YFSETQ. Germline trimming cut 0 bases from V and 0 bases from J; bases unmatched to any gene: 6. The CDR3 protein is CASSLEPGQASTDTQYF. Written as DNA, the CDR3 is TGCGCCAGCAGCTTGGAGCCGGGACAGGCCAGCACAGATACGCAGTATTTT.

This clone was recorded once. This chain joins TRBV2 and TRBJ2-3; TRBD2 aligns across 8 bases. The CDR3 runs 15 residues. Germline trimming cut 9 bases from V and 4 bases from J; bases unmatched to any gene: 12. From germline, CDR1 is SNHLY and CDR2 FYNNEI. The CDR3 coding sequence is TGTGCCAGACAAATCCTAGCGGGCGTTTCAGATACGCAGTATTTT. It encodes CARQILAGVSDTQYF. Drawing the rest from reference TRBV2 and TRBJ2-3, the complete variable domain is EPEVTQTPSHQVTQMGQEVILRCVPISNHLYFYWYRQILGQKVEFLVSFYNNEISEKSEIFDDQFSVERPDGSNFTLKIRSTKLEDSAMYFCARQILAGVSDTQYFGPGTRLTVL.

The CDR3 is CASSFARGNYGYTF. The CDR3 DNA reads TGTGCCAGCAGTTTCGCCAGGGGGAACTATGGCTACACCTTC. The V gene is TRBV27, the J gene TRBJ1-2, with TRBD1 identical over 7 bases. Trimming at V came to 3 bases and at J to 2 bases, leaving 3 bases not matched to a gene. The CDR3 length is 14 residues. Germline values: CDR1 MNHEY, CDR2 SMNVEV (reference sequence).

A remark on this clone: Other DNA variants within this sample encode the same CDR3. The genes are TRBV18 and TRBJ2-5, with D tentatively TRBD1 (5 bases). The germline CDR1 and CDR2 sequences are KGHSH and LQKENI. This CDR3 contains 15 residues. With 2 bases removed from V and 2 bases from J, the gap between germline ends came to 12 bases. For the CDR3, the DNA is TGTGCCAGCTCACCAAGGGCAGGGTATCAAGAGACCCAGTACTTC. It specifies CASSPRAGYQETQYF.

The J gene is TRBJ2-7, the V gene TRBV6-5; weak D call: TRBD2 (6 bases). Germline V lookup: CDR1 MNHEY, CDR2 SVGAGI. The CDR3 length is 15 residues. V was cut by 0 bases and J by 3 bases, with 12 bases left in between. The CDR3 protein is CASSYSGGDGYEQYV. The CDR3 DNA reads TGTGCCAGCAGTTACTCGGGGGGAGATGGCTACGAGCAGTACGTC.

This clone was seen a single time. The V gene is TRBV9, the J gene TRBJ2-7, with unresolved D. The CDR3 loop spans 13 amino acids. V shed 4 bases and J shed 5 bases, with 13 bases lying between them. Germline V gives CDR1 SGDLS, CDR2 YYNGEE. The CDR3 reads CASSPRVVDEQYF. The DNA of the CDR3 is TGTGCCAGCAGCCCTCGAGTGGTCGACGAGCAGTACTTC. Variable domain in full (rest from reference TRBV9 and TRBJ2-7): DSGVTQTPKHLITATGQRVTLRCSPRSGDLSVYWYQQSLDQGLQFLIQYYNGEERAKGNILERFSAQQFPDLHSELNLSSLELGDSALYFCASSPRVVDEQYFGPGTRLTVT.

The V and J genes are TRBV7-9 and TRBJ2-3, with D perhaps TRBD2 (5 bases). Germline CDR1 and CDR2: SEHNR and FQNEAQ (reference sequence). V shed 4 bases and J shed 3 bases, with 14 bases lying between them. The CDR3 contains 15 residues. For the CDR3, the DNA is TGTGCCAGCAGCTCTAGAGGGTACGGGACAGATACGCAGTATTTT. It translates to CASSSRGYGTDTQYF.

The chain carries TRBV6-5 and TRBJ2-2; TRBD2 matches at 8 bases. The V and J ends lost 2 bases and 6 bases, in that order; junction bases with no gene match: 8. CDR1 is MNHEY, CDR2 SVGAGI, per germline. The CDR3 length is 16 residues. This chain's CDR3 is CASSYDSGRGSGELFF. The CDR3 coding sequence is TGTGCCAGCAGTTACGACAGCGGGAGAGGGTCCGGGGAGCTGTTTTTT.

This chain joins TRBV11-2 and TRBJ1-4; 8 bases are a match to TRBD1. V lost 9 bases to trimming and J lost 3 bases; unmatched junction nucleotides: 6. The CDR3 has 14 amino acids. CDR1 SGHAT and CDR2 FQNNGV come from the germline V gene. This CDR3 reads CASRETGANEKLFF. The CDR3 coding sequence is TGTGCCAGTAGAGAGACAGGGGCTAATGAAAAACTGTTTTTT. Complete variable domain (other parts from reference TRBV11-2 and TRBJ1-4): EAGVAQSPRYKIIEKRQSVAFWCNPISGHATLYWYQQILGQGPKLLIQFQNNGVVDDSQLPKDRFSAERLKGVDSTLKIQPAKLEDSAVYLCASRETGANEKLFFGSGTQLSVL.

The chain recombines TRBV6-1 with TRBJ1-4; maybe TRBD1 (5 bases). V was clipped by 0 bases and J by 4 bases, with 15 bases between them. Germline V CDR1 and CDR2: MNHNS, SASEGT. The CDR3 loop spans 17 amino acids. The CDR3: CASSEAGRGRGNEKLFF. The CDR3 DNA sequence: TGTGCCAGCAGTGAAGCGGGGAGGGGTCGGGGTAATGAAAAACTGTTTTTT.

The chain couples TRBV5-1 to TRBJ2-3, with no clear D. Germline V gene data show CDR1 as SGHRS and CDR2 as YFSETQ. V lost 0 bases and J lost 1, with 9 bases in between. The CDR3 has 15 residues. This CDR3 is CASSLGVSGTDTQYF. CDR3 nucleotides: TGCGCCAGCAGCTTGGGGGTCAGCGGCACAGATACGCAGTATTTT.

The chain recombines TRBV6-5 with TRBJ2-7; 7 positions match TRBD2. Per germline, CDR1 MNHEY and CDR2 SVGAGI. The CDR3 is 14 residues long. The ends lost 5 bases at V and 0 bases at J; junction bases unmatched: 4. CDR3 loop: CASSPRTSSYEQYV. The CDR3, as DNA: TGTGCCAGCAGTCCTCGGACTAGCTCCTACGAGCAGTACGTC.

For this clone: Its ends do not fully match the called genes, so a read error is possible. The chain carries TRBV7-2 and TRBJ2-2, with 9 bases aligning to TRBD2. CDR1 is SGHTA, CDR2 FQGNSA, per germline. The CDR3 is made up of 16 amino acids. The CDR3 coding sequence is TGTGCCGGCAGCTCCACTAGCGGGTACTACACCGGGGAGCTGTTTTTT. This gives the protein CAGSSTSGYYTGELFF.

The rearrangement uses TRBV9 and TRBJ2-4; 12 bases fit TRBD2. The CDR3 loop spans 15 amino acids. J gave up 9 bases and V 0 bases, and 4 bases lay outside the gene matches. Germline lookup yields CDR1 SGDLS and CDR2 YYNGEE. CDR3: CASSVGLAGESIQYF. CDR3 sequence (DNA): TGTGCCAGCAGCGTAGGACTAGCGGGGGAAAGCATTCAGTACTTC.

The chain carries TRBV6-1 and TRBJ2-5, with a weak D call TRBD2 (6 bases). CDR1 is MNHNS, CDR2 SASEGT, per germline. This CDR3 comprises 13 residues. Deletions cut 9 bases from V and 1 base from J, with 12 bases between. In DNA, the CDR3 is TGTGCCAGTTTAGCGGACCTCCAAGAGACCCAGTACTTC. Amino acid sequence: CASLADLQETQYF.

The V and J genes are TRBV7-8 and TRBJ2-7; the D gene is possibly TRBD1 (5 bases). CDR1 and CDR2 from the germline V gene are SGHVS and FQNEAQ. With 4 bases removed from V and 3 bases from J, the gap between germline ends came to 16 bases. The CDR3 has 15 amino acids. As DNA, the CDR3 is TGTGCCAGCAGCTCCCAGGACATTCAAAGCTACGAGCAGTACGTC. Protein sequence: CASSSQDIQSYEQYV.

The chain combines TRBV18 with TRBJ2-3; D unresolved. CDR3 length: 12 amino acids. Trimming shortened V by 3 bases and J by 3 bases, and 4 bases separated the two germline ends. CDR1 and CDR2 from the germline V gene are KGHSH and LQKENI. CDR3 in amino acids: CASSPQTDTQYF. CDR3 DNA: TGTGCCAGCTCACCCCAGACAGATACGCAGTATTTT. Based on the CDR3 plus reference TRBV18 and TRBJ2-3, the full variable domain is NAGVMQNPRHLVRRRGQEARLRCSPMKGHSHVYWYRQLPEEGLKFMVYLQKENIIDESGMPKERFSAEFPKEGPSILRIQQVVRGDSAAYFCASSPQTDTQYFGPGTRLTVL.

Written as DNA, the CDR3 is TGCGCCAGCAGCCAAGAAATCAGAACTGAAGCTTTCTTT. Protein sequence: CASSQEIRTEAFF. This rearrangement joins TRBV4-1 to TRBJ1-1; D ambiguous. This CDR3 contains 13 residues. Trimming shortened V by 0 bases and J by 5 bases, and 7 bases separated the two germline ends. Germline V gives CDR1 MGHRA, CDR2 YSYEKL.

The V and J genes are TRBV7-9 and TRBJ2-2; weak D call: TRBD1 (5 bases). Germline assignment: CDR1 SEHNR and CDR2 FQNEAQ (reference sequence). The ends were cut back, 7 bases at V and 2 bases at J, with 8 bases in the middle. The CDR3 totals 13 residues. CDR3 residues: CASTDSNTGELFF. For the CDR3, the DNA is TGTGCCAGCACCGACAGCAACACCGGGGAGCTGTTTTTT.

This clone was counted once. The chain combines TRBV6-5 with TRBJ2-7; D might be TRBD2 (6 bases). V gave up 4 bases and J gave up 3 bases, with 10 bases separating them. The CDR3 totals 13 residues. Germline CDR1 and CDR2: MNHEY and SVGAGI. CDR3 sequence reads: CASSFRTNYEQYF. The CDR3, as DNA: TGTGCCAGCAGTTTTAGGACTAACTACGAGCAGTACTTC.

With respect to this clone: At the DNA level, this CDR3 is encoded by other sequences in the same sample as well. The chain carries TRBV5-5 and TRBJ1-1; D unresolved. The CDR3 runs to 14 residues. Germline assignment: CDR1 SGHKS and CDR2 YYEKEE (reference sequence). Between the trimmed V and J ends, which lost 0 bases and 0 bases, there was a span of 6 bases. CDR3 amino acids: CASSLGQMNTEAFF. CDR3 sequence (DNA): TGTGCCAGCAGCTTGGGCCAGATGAACACTGAAGCTTTCTTT.

The rearrangement joins TRBV6-5 to TRBJ2-3; 11 nucleotides agree with TRBD2. J was trimmed by 1 base and V by 6 bases; bases with no gene match: 3. The CDR3 is 15 residues long. From germline, CDR1 is MNHEY and CDR2 SVGAGI. The CDR3 protein is CASSLGLAGTDTQYF. The CDR3 bases are TGTGCCAGCAGCCTGGGACTAGCGGGCACAGATACGCAGTATTTT.

This chain uses TRBV10-3 with TRBJ1-5; possibly TRBD1 for D (5 bases). Trimming took off 2 bases at V and 6 bases at J, with 11 bases between the two ends. CDR1 and CDR2 (germline): ENHRY, SYGVKD. The CDR3 covers 14 residues. CDR3 in DNA: TGTGCCATCAGTGAGCAAGGGGCTAGTCAGCCCCAGCATTTT. This codes for CAISEQGASQPQHF.

The rearrangement links TRBV27 to TRBJ1-2; 7 positions agree with TRBD1. The V segment lost 2 bases and the J segment 0 bases; nucleotides outside the gene matches: 6. CDR1 and CDR2 (germline): MNHEY, SMNVEV (reference sequence). This CDR3 has 16 residues. The CDR3 coding sequence is TGTGCCAGCAGTTTAAGGGGGACAGACGCTAACTATGGCTACACCTTC. As protein: CASSLRGTDANYGYTF.